This entry features one TCR beta chain sequence. It has no known antigen specificity. Nothing much larger sits one base from this clone, and base qualities are not available. The data were taken from a study of T cells after yellow fever vaccination (dated by TCRdb to between 2018 and 2020). Some background on the complete study: The SMART-Seq v4 Ultra Low Input RNA kit was used to prepare libraries from fractions with low cell numbers. Bulk TCR alpha and beta repertoires were sequenced longitudinally to track T-cell clones before and after primary and booster YFV17D yellow fever vaccination. Two healthy male donors, one aged 18 to 30 and one aged 30 to 40 years, were included in the cohort. Blood samples were taken at several timepoints before and after primary and secondary immunization, and bulk PBMC replicates and cell subsets were isolated. Points the paper makes about the study in general: Most clones expanded after primary vaccination were re-detected after the booster (just under 97% of CD4 and approximately 85% of CD8), suggesting broad memory maintenance. The secondary T-cell response was weaker than the primary response but faster, peaking on day 5 instead of day 15. A small fraction of clonotypes showed up in both the CD4 and CD8 compartments, probably as a result of convergent recombination. Because abundant contaminating clonotypes from the bulk population could be contained in FACS-sorted repertoires, computational filtering was required. The study included only a couple of donors, which limits how far the findings can be generalized.

The instrument was an Illumina NovaSeq 6000. Synthesis of TCR cDNA relied on 5'RACE template switching, a step that introduced a universal primer site along with unique molecular identifiers. cDNA synthesis was primed from both the TCR alpha and TCR beta constant segments. Two PCR steps were used to amplify libraries, with sample barcodes and sequencing adapters being added in the second step. Sequencing of the libraries was done on either Illumina HiSeq 2500 (2x100 bp) or NovaSeq (2x150 bp). In the authors' own workflow: Reads were demultiplexed and collapsed into UMI consensus sequences with MIGEC, and V(D)J alignment was performed with MiXCR. Vaccine-responding clonotypes were defined with edgeR using replicate PBMC samples, requiring FDR below 0.01 and a log2 fold change above 5 up to day 15. Bulk clonotypes were assigned CD4 or CD8 identity according to which sequenced CD4 or CD8 repertoire held them at higher abundance. The public reads were quality trimmed at Q25 with fastp and then assembled into clones with MiXCR by TCRdb, keeping productive beta chains. Every distinct CDR3 protein forms one entry, paired with its most common genes and DNA. The V and J calls reflect TCRdb's pipeline rather than the authors' work. This sample gives some 200,000 distinct CDR3 sequences in total; about 3% of them show up just once. The ten largest clones represent under 3.5% of the sample.

The sample's treatment or condition label, decoded: live attenuated yellow fever vaccine strain. PBMCs were isolated from peripheral blood using a standard Ficoll-Paque protocol. CD4 and CD8 T-cell fractions were isolated with Dynabeads CD4 and CD8 positive selection kits. TriZol was used to extract RNA from bulk PBMCs, CD4 and CD8 fractions, and dextramer-positive and dextramer-negative fractions. Based on the germline V gene (reference sequence), the CDR1 and CDR2 sequences are LGHDT and YNNKEL. The germline V end is reduced by 4 bases and the J end by 4 bases; junction bases left unmatched: 8. From cysteine to phenylalanine, the CDR3 is 15 amino acids long. The only DNA kept is the CDR3, 45 bases in frame from the first base.

The sample consisted of CD4+ T cells sorted from PBMCs, taken 10 days after the yellow fever booster vaccination. The sequence was obtained from a man aged 18 to 29 who received the YFV17D yellow fever vaccine. The V and J segments used are TRBV3-1 and TRBJ1-2; a stretch of 8 junction bases matches TRBD1. This receptor carries the CDR3 CASSPRDRPLYGYTF. At the DNA level, the sequence is TGTGCCAGCAGCCCCCGGGACAGGCCCCTCTATGGCTACACCTTC.